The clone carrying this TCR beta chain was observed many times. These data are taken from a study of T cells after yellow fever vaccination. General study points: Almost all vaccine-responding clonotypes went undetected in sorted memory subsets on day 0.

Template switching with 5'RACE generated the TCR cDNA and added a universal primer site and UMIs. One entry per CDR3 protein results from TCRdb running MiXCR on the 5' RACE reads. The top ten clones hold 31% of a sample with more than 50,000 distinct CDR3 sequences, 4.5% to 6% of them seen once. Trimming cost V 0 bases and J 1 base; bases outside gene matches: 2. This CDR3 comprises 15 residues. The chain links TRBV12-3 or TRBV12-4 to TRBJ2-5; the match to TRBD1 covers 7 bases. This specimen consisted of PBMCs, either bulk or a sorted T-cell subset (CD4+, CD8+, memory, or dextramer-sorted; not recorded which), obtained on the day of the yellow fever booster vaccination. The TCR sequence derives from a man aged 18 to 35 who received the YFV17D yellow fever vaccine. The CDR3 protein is CASSLARTGQETQYF. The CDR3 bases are TGTGCCAGCAGTTTAGCGCGGACAGGCCAAGAGACCCAGTACTTC.